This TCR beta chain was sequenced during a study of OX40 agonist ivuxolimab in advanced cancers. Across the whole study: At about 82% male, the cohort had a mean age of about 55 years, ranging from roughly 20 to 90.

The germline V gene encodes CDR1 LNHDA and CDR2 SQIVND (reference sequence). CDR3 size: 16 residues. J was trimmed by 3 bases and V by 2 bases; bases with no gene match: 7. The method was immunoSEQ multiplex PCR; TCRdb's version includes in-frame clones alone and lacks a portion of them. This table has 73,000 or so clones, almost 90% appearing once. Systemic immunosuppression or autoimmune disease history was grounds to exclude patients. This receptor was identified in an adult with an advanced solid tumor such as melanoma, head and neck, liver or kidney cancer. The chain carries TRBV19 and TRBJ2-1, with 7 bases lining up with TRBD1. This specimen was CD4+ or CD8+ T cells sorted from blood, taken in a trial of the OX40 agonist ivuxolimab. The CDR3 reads CASSITGVLLYNEQFF. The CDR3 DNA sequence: TGTGCCAGTAGTATAACAGGGGTGCTACTCTACAATGAGCAGTTCTTC.